Listed here are 25 T cell receptor beta chains from one sample, sequenced in a study of T cell responses to AZD1222 COVID-19 vaccine. Generated by immunoSEQ multiplex PCR, the TCRdb table keeps only in-frame clones and is missing some. This table has about 120,000 clones, more than 80% appearing once. The material was peripheral blood, obtained on day 0 of AZD1222 vaccination. All receptors come from an adult in good health.

V and J are TRBV9 and TRBJ2-1; a possible D gene is TRBD2 (6 bases). Per germline, CDR1 SGDLS and CDR2 YYNGEE. V lost 2 bases and J lost 5, with 11 bases in between. CDR3 length: 14 residues. The CDR3 loop is CASSVVGGHNEQFF. The CDR3 DNA sequence: TGTGCCAGCAGCGTGGTGGGAGGACACAATGAGCAGTTCTTC.

The chain combines TRBV3-1 (or the pseudogene TRBV3-2) with TRBJ2-5; possible D gene TRBD1, 5 bases. The CDR3 runs 16 residues. Between the trimmed V and J ends, which lost 0 bases and 5 bases, there was a span of 16 bases. Per the germline V gene, CDR1 is LGHDT and CDR2 is YNNKEL (reference sequence). CDR3 loop: CASSQDLVQGLETQYF. As DNA, the CDR3 is TGTGCCAGCAGCCAAGACCTGGTCCAGGGTCTGGAGACCCAGTACTTC.

The chain combines TRBV7-9 with TRBJ1-2, with a weak D call TRBD1 (6 bases). CDR3 length equals 17 residues. Germline V CDR1 and CDR2: SEHNR, FQNEAQ (reference sequence). Trimming pared 2 bases from V and 0 bases from J, leaving 16 bases between. The CDR3 reads CASSLPTRGLANYGYTF. The CDR3 region has the DNA TGTGCCAGCAGCTTACCAACCAGGGGATTAGCTAACTATGGCTACACCTTC.

The chain joins TRBV4-3 to TRBJ2-7, with D perhaps assigned TRBD1 or TRBD2 (5 bases each). The CDR3 spans 15 residues. V dropped 0 bases and J dropped 5 bases, with 14 bases sitting between them. Germline V lookup: CDR1 LGHNA, CDR2 YSLEER. Here the CDR3 DNA reads TGCGCCAGCAGCCAAGATCGCCCTGGGGGAGACGAGCAGTACTTC. Amino acids: CASSQDRPGGDEQYF.

This rearrangement joins TRBV4-1 to TRBJ1-5; 7 bases are shared with TRBD1. CDR1 is MGHRA and CDR2 is YSYEKL in the germline V gene. The ends lost 3 bases at V and 3 bases at J; junction bases unmatched: 11. This CDR3 has 17 amino acids. DNA for the CDR3: TGCGCCAGCAGCCAGATTCCCCCCAGGGGGTACAATCAGCCCCAGCATTTT. The encoded protein is CASSQIPPRGYNQPQHF.

The V call is TRBV20-1, the J call TRBJ1-2; a weak D match, TRBD1 (5 bases). CDR3 size: 11 residues. The V gene's germline CDR1 is DFQATT and CDR2 SNEGSKA (reference sequence). Trimming stripped 6 bases from V and 6 bases from J, with 11 bases between. The CDR3 protein is CSALGTHGYTF. The CDR3 DNA reads as TGCAGTGCGCTCGGGACGCATGGCTACACCTTC.

This chain connects TRBV28 to TRBJ1-4; perhaps TRBD1 as D (5 bases). Germline CDR1 and CDR2: MDHEN and SYDVKM. The CDR3 is 17 residues long. Trimming took 0 bases from V and 8 from J, leaving 19 bases between them. The CDR3: CASSLWGSGAGGEKLFF. The CDR3 DNA sequence: TGTGCCAGCAGTTTATGGGGCTCGGGCGCCGGGGGAGAAAAACTGTTTTTT.

A single count supports this clone. V usage is TRBV5-8 and J usage is TRBJ2-7, with D hard to call. Trimming cost V 1 base and J 2 bases, with 7 bases left between them. There are 13 residues in the CDR3. The germline V gene encodes CDR1 SGHTS and CDR2 YDEGEE. The CDR3 loop is CASSLSRAYEQYF. The CDR3 DNA reads as TGTGCCAGCAGCTTGAGCAGAGCCTACGAGCAGTACTTC.

CDR3 sequence: CASSPSGSGANVLTF. In nucleotides, the CDR3 is TGTGCCAGCAGCCCTAGTGGATCTGGGGCCAACGTCCTGACTTTC. The gene calls are TRBV28 and TRBJ2-6; D call uncertain. The CDR3 consists of 15 residues. Deletions cut 6 bases from V and 1 base from J, with 10 bases between. Per germline, CDR1 MDHEN and CDR2 SYDVKM.

The V and J genes are TRBV9 and TRBJ1-4; the D gene is possibly TRBD1 (5 bases). The germline gives CDR1 SGDLS, CDR2 YYNGEE. V was trimmed by 4 bases and J by 4 bases, leaving 11 bases between them. The CDR3 totals 14 residues. The CDR3 DNA follows: TGTGCCAGCAGCCCCTGGAGGGGTAATGAAAAACTGTTTTTT. This encodes CASSPWRGNEKLFF.

J is TRBJ2-3 and V is TRBV4-3; D call uncertain. Trimming pared 1 base from V and 2 bases from J, leaving 13 bases between. Looked up from germline, CDR1 is LGHNA and CDR2 is YSLEER. The CDR3 has 16 residues. CDR3: CASSQGLGGPTDTQYF. Written as DNA, the CDR3 is TGCGCCAGCAGCCAAGGGCTAGGTGGGCCCACAGATACGCAGTATTTT.

V and J are TRBV12-3 or TRBV12-4 and TRBJ2-1; D might be TRBD2 (5 bases). The CDR3 sequence is 12 residues long. V lost 3 bases, J lost 9 bases, and 9 bases lay in between. The DNA for the CDR3 is TGTGCCAGCAGTTTCACCGGGGTTGAGCAGTTCTTC. This encodes CASSFTGVEQFF.

The chain couples TRBV2 to TRBJ2-7; D uncertain. Looked up from germline, CDR1 is SNHLY and CDR2 is FYNNEI. V gave up 3 bases and J gave up 3 bases, with 12 bases separating them. This CDR3 is 14 amino acids long. The CDR3 loop reads CASSDRTSLYEQYF. The CDR3 region has the DNA TGTGCCAGCAGTGACCGAACTTCCCTCTACGAGCAGTACTTC. The whole variable domain, filled in from reference TRBV2 and TRBJ2-7, reads EPEVTQTPSHQVTQMGQEVILRCVPISNHLYFYWYRQILGQKVEFLVSFYNNEISEKSEIFDDQFSVERPDGSNFTLKIRSTKLEDSAMYFCASSDRTSLYEQYFGPGTRLTVT.

The chain carries TRBV21-1 and TRBJ1-5. TRBV21-1 is designated a pseudogene. This CDR3 region has 15 residues. The CDR3 nucleotides read TGTGCCAGCAGCAAAGGGAGGGTTTTGAATCAGCCCCAGCATTTT. Its protein is CASSKGRVLNQPQHF.

The chain joins TRBV28 to TRBJ1-4; D unclear. Germline lookup yields CDR1 MDHEN and CDR2 SYDVKM. The CDR3 extends over 13 amino acids. V was pared by 4 bases and J by 7 bases, with 10 bases between. CDR3: CASSSPHSEKLFF. Here the CDR3 DNA reads TGTGCCAGCAGTTCGCCTCATTCTGAAAAACTGTTTTTT.

J is TRBJ1-1 and V is TRBV6-1, with unresolved D. CDR1 is MNHNS, CDR2 SASEGT, per germline. This CDR3 spans 13 amino acids. Deletions cut 3 bases from V and 1 base from J, with 6 bases between. Here the CDR3 DNA reads TGTGCCAGCAGTGAGATACCGAACACTGAAGCTTTCTTT. This sequence encodes CASSEIPNTEAFF.

The chain joins TRBV7-5 to TRBJ2-3; the D call of TRBD1 is as the table states it, not checked on the DNA. TRBV7-5 is listed as a pseudogene. The CDR3 has 17 residues. The DNA of the CDR3 is TGTGTCAGAAGCTTAGGGCGGGACAGCCCTAGCACAGATACGCAGTATTTT. The encoded protein is CVRSLGRDSPSTDTQYF.

V and J are TRBV2 and TRBJ2-7, with 8 bases lining up with TRBD1. Germline V lookup: CDR1 SNHLY, CDR2 FYNNEI. The junction had 19 bases not matched to a gene; V was cut back by 7 bases and J by 2 bases. The CDR3 spans 18 residues. CDR3 region: CASKDGQGIWDYPYEQYF. The CDR3 DNA reads TGTGCCAGCAAAGATGGACAGGGTATCTGGGATTATCCCTACGAGCAGTACTTC.

The chain uses TRBV6-5 and TRBJ2-3; 7 bases are shared with TRBD2. V lost 0 bases, J lost 0 bases, and 3 bases stayed unmatched. Germline-derived CDR1 and CDR2 are MNHEY and SVGAGI. The CDR3 has 16 amino acids. The CDR3 sequence is CASSYSPGGSTDTQYF. CDR3 bases: TGTGCCAGCAGTTACTCTCCGGGAGGTAGCACAGATACGCAGTATTTT.

This clone was seen a few times. The gene calls are TRBV11-2 and TRBJ1-2; D might be TRBD1 (6 bases). The CDR3 contains 12 residues. Trimming shortened V by 2 bases and J by 5 bases, and 6 bases separated the two germline ends. Per the germline V gene, CDR1 is SGHAT and CDR2 is FQNNGV. This CDR3 reads CASSLTGYGYTF. The CDR3 nucleotides are TGTGCCAGCAGCTTAACAGGGTATGGCTACACCTTC.

The chain recombines TRBV27 with TRBJ2-7; 10 bases are shared with TRBD2. CDR3 size: 14 residues. Germline assignment: CDR1 MNHEY and CDR2 SMNVEV (reference sequence). Unmatched junction bases numbered 6, after V lost 7 bases and J lost 3 bases. The CDR3 reads CASNPSGGSYEQYF. The CDR3 nucleotides are TGTGCCAGCAATCCTAGCGGGGGTAGCTACGAGCAGTACTTC.

The chain is built from TRBV6-5 and TRBJ2-3, with 11 bases that match TRBD2. The germline gives CDR1 MNHEY, CDR2 SVGAGI. With V trimmed by 4 bases and J by 5 bases, 8 bases remained unmatched. CDR3 length: 16 residues. In nucleotides, the CDR3 is TGTGCCAGCAGTTTAGCGGGAGGGACGATAGTAGATACGCAGTATTTT. This gives the protein CASSLAGGTIVDTQYF.

This chain links TRBV9 with TRBJ2-7; D ambiguous. The germline CDR1 and CDR2 sequences are SGDLS and YYNGEE. This CDR3 is built from 15 residues. The ends were cut back, 4 bases at V and 3 bases at J, with 17 bases in the middle. The CDR3 DNA sequence: TGTGCCAGCAGCCCCTCTGCGATTTACCACTACGAGCAGTACTTC. It encodes CASSPSAIYHYEQYF.

The rearrangement uses TRBV27 and TRBJ2-7, with a tentative D call TRBD2 (5 bases). V shed 3 bases and J shed 0 bases, with 12 bases lying between them. The CDR3 consists of 15 residues. Looked up from germline, CDR1 is MNHEY and CDR2 is SMNVEV (reference sequence). This CDR3 is CASSFSGGRSYEQYF. The CDR3 nucleotides are TGTGCCAGCAGTTTCTCCGGCGGGCGCTCCTACGAGCAGTACTTC.

The J gene is TRBJ1-1, the V gene TRBV6-2 or TRBV6-3; tentative D call: TRBD1 (5 bases). V lost 4 bases and J lost 6, with 21 bases in between. The CDR3 length is 16 residues. Looked up from germline, CDR1 is MNHEY and CDR2 is SVGEGT. The CDR3: CASSWTPGRRGAEAFF. DNA of the CDR3: TGTGCCAGCAGTTGGACCCCGGGACGAAGGGGCGCTGAAGCTTTCTTT.